This T cell receptor (beta chain) derives from a study of T cells after posttransplantation cyclophosphamide. Study outcomes and limitations: Donor CD8+ memory clones often dominated recipient blood repertoires at later times.

Of note for this clone: Antigen: not known.

The CDR3 covers 16 residues. V lost 4 bases to trimming and J lost 4 bases; unmatched junction nucleotides: 8. Per germline, CDR1 LGHNT and CDR2 FRNRAP. Busulfan-fludarabine conditioning, marrow transplant, and cyclophosphamide on days +3 and +4 were administered. Clones were read by immunoSEQ multiplex PCR, and TCRdb kept only the in-frame ones, dropping some. The sample records about 2,500 clones, 85% being singletons. The V gene is TRBV12-5, the J gene TRBJ2-2; 8 nucleotides agree with TRBD1. The sequence was collected from a male patient between 25 and 39 years old who received an allogeneic stem cell transplant from a related donor, was CMV-positive, and had acute GVHD only. Some T cells may be graft donor cells. The sequenced sample was PBMCs, obtained after allogeneic stem cell transplant with posttransplant cyclophosphamide. The CDR3 sequence: CASGWMGQDRTGELFF. DNA of the CDR3: TGTGCTAGTGGTTGGATGGGACAGGACCGCACCGGGGAGCTGTTTTTT.